This passage covers 14 T cell receptor beta chains from one sample sequenced in a study of siplizumab effects on memory and regulatory T cells. The data were produced by immunoSEQ multiplex PCR, yet TCRdb's version contains in-frame clones alone and is incomplete. This table holds about 110,000 clones, around 90% found once. The sequenced sample consisted of CD4+ T cells sorted from blood. The origin of the receptors is a human donor in good health.

The J gene is TRBJ2-5, the V gene TRBV7-3, with a possible D match to TRBD1 (6 bases). Germline V CDR1 and CDR2: SGHTA, FQGTGA. The CDR3 has 13 amino acids. With 0 bases removed from V and 5 bases from J, the gap between germline ends came to 7 bases. This chain's CDR3 is CASSLTGGETQYF. The CDR3 DNA sequence: TGTGCCAGCAGCTTAACAGGGGGTGAGACCCAGTACTTC.

The J gene is TRBJ1-1, the V gene TRBV29-1; no firm D call. In germline, CDR1 is SQVTM, CDR2 ANQGSEA. The CDR3 consists of 12 residues. V was shortened by 3 bases and J by 4 bases, with 9 bases between the two germline ends. CDR3 DNA sequence: TGCAGCGTTGATGGCCAGACCACTGAAGCTTTCTTT. Its protein product is CSVDGQTTEAFF.

This sequence joins TRBV25-1 and TRBJ2-3, with 9 bases aligning to TRBD2. V gave up 5 bases and J gave up 6 bases; unmatched junction bases: 9. The V gene's germline CDR1 is MGHDK and CDR2 SYGVNS. This CDR3 has 15 residues. Here the CDR3 reads CASSYSRGGLDTQYF. The CDR3 DNA reads TGTGCCAGCAGTTACTCGCGGGGGGGCCTGGATACGCAGTATTTT. The full variable domain, completed using reference TRBV25-1 and TRBJ2-3, is EADIYQTPRYLVIGTGKKITLECSQTMGHDKMYWYQQDPGMELHLIHYSYGVNSTEKGDLSSESTVSRIRTEHFPLTLESARPSHTSQYLCASSYSRGGLDTQYFGPGTRLTVL.

J is TRBJ2-3 and V is TRBV5-4; D remains ambiguous. V was clipped by 5 bases and J by 0 bases, with 16 bases between them. Per the germline V gene, CDR1 is SGHNT and CDR2 is YYREEE (reference sequence). The CDR3 runs to 16 residues. In nucleotides, the CDR3 is TGTGCCAGCAGTTCAGTCGTTGCGATTAGCACAGATACGCAGTATTTT. Its protein is CASSSVVAISTDTQYF. The full variable domain, completed using reference TRBV5-4 and TRBJ2-3, is ETGVTQSPTHLIKTRGQQVTLRCSSQSGHNTVSWYQQALGQGPQFIFQYYREEENGRGNFPPRFSGLQFPNYSSELNVNALELDDSALYLCASSSVVAISTDTQYFGPGTRLTVL.

V gene TRBV6-9 combines with J gene TRBJ2-6; the match to TRBD2 covers 7 bases. The CDR3 has 23 residues. The junction had 22 bases not matched to a gene; V was cut back by 0 bases and J by 2 bases. Germline-derived CDR1 and CDR2 are MNHGY and SVAAGI. Here the CDR3 DNA reads TGTGCCAGCAGTTATTCGTCGGGGGAGGGCAAGTTGAGGAACCTCCCTGGGGCCAACGTCCTGACTTTC. Protein sequence: CASSYSSGEGKLRNLPGANVLTF.

The chain couples TRBV7-2 to TRBJ2-7; D uncertain. The CDR3 length is 15 residues. V was shortened by 6 bases and J by 0 bases, with 15 bases between the two germline ends. Germline V gene lookup returns CDR1 SGHTA and CDR2 FQGNSA. The CDR3 coding sequence is TGTGCCAGCAGACGAATAAGTTCTAGCTCCTACGAGCAGTACTTC. Protein sequence: CASRRISSSSYEQYF.

V is TRBV6-6 and J is TRBJ1-1; 12 bases line up with TRBD1. The J segment lost 5 bases and the V segment lost 7 bases, leaving 11 bases of the junction unmatched. The germline CDR1 and CDR2 sequences are MNHNY and SVGAGI (reference sequence). The CDR3 contains 16 residues. CDR3 DNA sequence: TGTGCCAGCATTTTTGGGACAGGGGGCCCCGAGACTGAAGCTTTCTTT. It translates to CASIFGTGGPETEAFF.

The genes are TRBV6-6 and TRBJ2-3; D not certain. Germline CDR1 MNHNY, CDR2 SVGAGI (reference sequence). V gave up 8 bases and J gave up 3 bases, with 6 bases separating them. The CDR3 consists of 11 residues. CDR3 DNA sequence: TGTGCCAGCGGTCCTACAGATACGCAGTATTTT. This gives the protein CASGPTDTQYF.

V gene TRBV7-9 combines with J gene TRBJ1-3, with D maybe TRBD1 (5 bases). Looked up from germline, CDR1 is SEHNR and CDR2 is FQNEAQ (reference sequence). The V gene lost 2 bases and the J gene lost 0 bases, with 8 bases spanning the gap. The CDR3 runs to 15 residues. CDR3 in DNA: TGTGCCAGCAGCTTACCGCAGGGCTCTGGAAACACCATATATTTT. This sequence encodes CASSLPQGSGNTIYF.

V is TRBV2 and J is TRBJ1-1, with D maybe TRBD1 (5 bases). The CDR3 consists of 13 residues. Germline CDR1 SNHLY, CDR2 FYNNEI. The V and J ends lost 6 bases and 6 bases respectively, with 14 bases between them. The CDR3: CASRSEGWAEAFF. The CDR3 DNA reads as TGTGCCAGCAGATCAGAGGGGTGGGCTGAAGCTTTCTTT.

The V and J genes are TRBV2 and TRBJ1-1; no reliable D call. Looked up from germline, CDR1 is SNHLY and CDR2 is FYNNEI. The CDR3 is 13 residues long. V lost 7 bases and J lost 1, with 10 bases in between. CDR3 protein: CASNSDRNTEAFF. In DNA, the CDR3 is TGTGCCAGCAATTCGGACCGGAACACTGAAGCTTTCTTT. The variable domain in full, with the rest retrieved from reference TRBV2 and TRBJ1-1, is EPEVTQTPSHQVTQMGQEVILRCVPISNHLYFYWYRQILGQKVEFLVSFYNNEISEKSEIFDDQFSVERPDGSNFTLKIRSTKLEDSAMYFCASNSDRNTEAFFGQGTRLTVV.

The chain links TRBV5-1 to TRBJ2-3; the D gene is possibly TRBD1 (6 bases). CDR1 SGHRS and CDR2 YFSETQ come from the germline V gene. V shed 2 bases and J shed 4 bases, with 14 bases lying between them. The CDR3 extends over 15 amino acids. CDR3 region: CASSLQGTVADTQYF. CDR3 in DNA: TGCGCCAGCAGCTTACAGGGAACCGTCGCAGATACGCAGTATTTT.

This chain connects TRBV10-3 to TRBJ2-2, with a possible D match to TRBD2 (5 bases). CDR3 size: 14 residues. The V end lost 1 base, the J end lost 6 bases, and 9 bases lay between the germline ends. Germline-derived CDR1 and CDR2 are ENHRY and SYGVKD. This CDR3 reads CAISELGSPGELFF. CDR3 bases: TGTGCCATCAGTGAGTTGGGGAGCCCCGGGGAGCTGTTTTTT.

This clone has only one observation. The genes are TRBV7-7 and TRBJ2-1, with D possibly matching TRBD2 (7 bases). V lost 2 bases and J 8 bases, leaving 10 bases between the germline ends. Germline-derived CDR1 and CDR2 are SSHAT and FNYEAQ (reference sequence). This CDR3 has 13 residues. CDR3 DNA sequence: TGTGCCAGCAGCTTACCGGGGGGCGATGAGCAGTTCTTC. Translation: CASSLPGGDEQFF.